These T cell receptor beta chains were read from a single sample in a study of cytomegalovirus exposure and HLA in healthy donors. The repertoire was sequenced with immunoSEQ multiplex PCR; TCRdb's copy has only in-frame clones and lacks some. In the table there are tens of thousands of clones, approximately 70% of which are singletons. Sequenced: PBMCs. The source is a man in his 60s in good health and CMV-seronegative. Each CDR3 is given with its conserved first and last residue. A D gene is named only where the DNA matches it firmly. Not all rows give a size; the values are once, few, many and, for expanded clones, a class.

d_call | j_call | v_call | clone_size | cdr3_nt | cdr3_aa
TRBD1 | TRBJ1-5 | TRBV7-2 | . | TGTGCCAGCAGCTGGGGGACAGGGAGAGGGCAGCCCCAGCATTTT | CASSWGTGRGQPQHF
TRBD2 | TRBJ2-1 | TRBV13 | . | TGTGCCAGCAGCTTTAGCGGGAGTTTGGACAATGAGCAGTTCTTC | CASSFSGSLDNEQFF
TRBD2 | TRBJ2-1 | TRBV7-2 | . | TGTGCCAGCAGAGCCGGGACTAGCGGGGGTAATGAGCAGTTCTTC | CASRAGTSGGNEQFF
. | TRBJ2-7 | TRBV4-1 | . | TGCGCCAGCAGCCAGCCTCGTACCCCGAGCTCCTACGAGCAGTACTTC | CASSQPRTPSSYEQYF
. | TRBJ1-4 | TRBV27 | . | TGTGCCAGCAGTTTACGCGGCAGAACTAATGAAAAACTGTTTTTT | CASSLRGRTNEKLFF
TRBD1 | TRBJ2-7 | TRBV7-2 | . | TGTGCCAGCAGCCCTACAGGGGGCCCCTACGAGCAGTACTTC | CASSPTGGPYEQYF
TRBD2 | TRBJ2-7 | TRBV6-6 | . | TGTGCCAGCAGTCGACTAGCGGGAACCTACGAGCAGTACTTC | CASSRLAGTYEQYF
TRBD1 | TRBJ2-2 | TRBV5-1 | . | TGCGCCAGCAGCTTGGAGACAGGGGTCACCGGGGAGCTGTTTTTT | CASSLETGVTGELFF
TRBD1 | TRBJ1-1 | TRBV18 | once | TGTGCCAGCTCACCACCAGGACAGGGGAGACAGAACACTGAAGCTTTCTTT | CASSPPGQGRQNTEAFF
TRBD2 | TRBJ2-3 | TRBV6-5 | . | TGTGCCAGCACTAGCAGCGGGGGGTCGCAGTATTTT | CASTSSGGSQYF
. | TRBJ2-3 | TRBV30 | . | TGTGCCTGGAGTCGGGGACGTGAGCGGGTCAACACAGATACGCAGTATTTT | CAWSRGRERVNTDTQYF
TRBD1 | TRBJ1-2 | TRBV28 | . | TGTGCCAGCAGTTCGGGACAGGTCTATGGCTACACCTTC | CASSSGQVYGYTF
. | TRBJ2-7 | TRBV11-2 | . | TGTGCCAGCAGCGATCCGAACTTCCCCTACGAGCAGTACTTC | CASSDPNFPYEQYF
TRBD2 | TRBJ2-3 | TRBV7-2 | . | TGTGCCAGCAGCTTCCCGGGACTAGCGGGGGTTGTAGATACGCAGTATTTT | CASSFPGLAGVVDTQYF
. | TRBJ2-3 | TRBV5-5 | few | TGTGCCAGCACGGGGGGCCAGGTCACAGATACGCAGTATTTT | CASTGGQVTDTQYF
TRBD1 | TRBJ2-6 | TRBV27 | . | TGTGCCAGCAGTTCCTGGGACAGCTGGGGCTCTGGGGCCAACGTCCTGACTTTC | CASSSWDSWGSGANVLTF
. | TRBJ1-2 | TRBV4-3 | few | TGCGCCAGCAGCCAAGGTGCCAGGGAGGGATATGGCTACACCTTC | CASSQGAREGYGYTF
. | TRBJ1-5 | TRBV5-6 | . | TGTGCCAGCAGCTTGGGCGGGGCAGGGCCTAGCAATCAGCCCCAGCATTTT | CASSLGGAGPSNQPQHF
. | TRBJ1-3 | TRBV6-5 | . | TGTGCCAGCAGTTACGCGGGCCAAACTACGGGAAACACCATATATTTT | CASSYAGQTTGNTIYF
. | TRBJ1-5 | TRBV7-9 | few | TGTGCCAGCAGCTTAGCGGCCCGGGGGACGGACCAGCCCCAGCATTTT | CASSLAARGTDQPQHF
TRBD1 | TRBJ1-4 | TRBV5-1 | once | TGCGCCAGCAGCTCACGGACAGGGGAATATGAAAAACTGTTTTTT | CASSSRTGEYEKLFF
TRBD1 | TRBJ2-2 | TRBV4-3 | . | TGCGCCAGCAGCCAGCCGACAGGGGTTGGCGGGGAGCTGTTTTTT | CASSQPTGVGGELFF
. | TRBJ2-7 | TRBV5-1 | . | TGCGCCAGCAGCCCGGATAGCGTTGGAAGCTCCTACGAGCAGTACTTC | CASSPDSVGSSYEQYF
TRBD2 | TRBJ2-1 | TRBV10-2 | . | TGCGCCAGCAGAGCTAGCGGGGGGAACTACAATGAGCAGTTCTTC | CASRASGGNYNEQFF
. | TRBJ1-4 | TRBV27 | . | TGTGCCAGCAGACCCATTCCGGGACAAAATGAAAAACTGTTTTTT | CASRPIPGQNEKLFF
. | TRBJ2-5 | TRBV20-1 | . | TGCAGTGGAACACCCCAAGAGACCCAGTACTTC | CSGTPQETQYF
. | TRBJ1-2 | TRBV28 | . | TGTGCCAGCAGTTCGAGTCCTCTGAACTATGGCTACACCTTC | CASSSSPLNYGYTF
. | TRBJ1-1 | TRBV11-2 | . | TGTGCCAGCAGTTTCCCAGGGGTGGACACTGAAGCTTTCTTT | CASSFPGVDTEAFF
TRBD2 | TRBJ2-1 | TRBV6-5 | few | TGTGCCAGCAGTGAAAGCGGGGGCGGGGATGAGCAGTTCTTC | CASSESGGGDEQFF
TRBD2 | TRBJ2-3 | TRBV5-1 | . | TGCGCCAGCAGGGGGGGGATGACGGGGCCAGATACGCAGTATTTT | CASRGGMTGPDTQYF
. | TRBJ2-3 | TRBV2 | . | TGTGCCAGCACGGTAGCGGCTAGCACAGATACGCAGTATTTT | CASTVAASTDTQYF
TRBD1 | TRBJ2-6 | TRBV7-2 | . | TGTGCCAGCAGCTCCGGGACAGGGTCTGGGGCCAACGTCCTGACTTTC | CASSSGTGSGANVLTF
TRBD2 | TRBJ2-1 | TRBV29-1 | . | TGCAGCGCCGCGACAGGGACTAGCGGGGGCAATGAGCAGTTCTTC | CSAATGTSGGNEQFF
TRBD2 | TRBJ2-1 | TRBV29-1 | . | TGCAGCGTTTATTACGGGACTAGCGGGACCCTTGAGCAGTTCTTC | CSVYYGTSGTLEQFF
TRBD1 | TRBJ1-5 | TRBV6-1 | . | TGTGCCAGCAGTGAACGAAGGGACAGTACCAATCAGCCCCAGCATTTT | CASSERRDSTNQPQHF
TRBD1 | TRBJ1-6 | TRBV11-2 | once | TGTGCCAGCAGCCCTCGACAGGGGAATAATTCACCCCTCCACTTT | CASSPRQGNNSPLHF
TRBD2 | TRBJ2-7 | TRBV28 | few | TGTGCCAGCAGCCCCCAGACTAGCGGGGTTTCCTACGAGCAGTACTTC | CASSPQTSGVSYEQYF
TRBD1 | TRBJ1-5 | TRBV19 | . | TGTGCCAGTAGGACCTCAGACAGGGATCAGCCCCAGCATTTT | CASRTSDRDQPQHF
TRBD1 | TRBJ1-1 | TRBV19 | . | TGTGCCAGTATCAGGGGGTACACTGAAGCTTTCTTT | CASIRGYTEAFF
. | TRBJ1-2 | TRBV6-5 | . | TGTGCCAGCAGTTACGATAGGGAGGCAGGGTTTGGCTACACCTTC | CASSYDREAGFGYTF
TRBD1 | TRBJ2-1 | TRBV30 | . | TGTGCCTGGAGTGCCGGGACAGCATACAATGAGCAGTTCTTC | CAWSAGTAYNEQFF
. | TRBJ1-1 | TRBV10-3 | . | TGTGCCATCAGTGTTGCGGAGAACACTGAAGCTTTCTTT | CAISVAENTEAFF
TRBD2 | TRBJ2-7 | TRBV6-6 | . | TGTGCCAGCAGACCGGGACTAGCGGGAGGATTATACGAGCAGTACTTC | CASRPGLAGGLYEQYF
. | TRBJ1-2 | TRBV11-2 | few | TGTGCCAGCAGCTTAGCCGCAGGATTTAACTATGGCTACACCTTC | CASSLAAGFNYGYTF
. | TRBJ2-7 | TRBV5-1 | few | TGCGCCAGCAGCTTGAGTGGTAGTTCAACCTACGAGCAGTACTTC | CASSLSGSSTYEQYF
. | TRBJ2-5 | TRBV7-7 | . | TGTGCCAGCAGCCCGCCAGGGATTGGAGAGACCCAGTACTTC | CASSPPGIGETQYF
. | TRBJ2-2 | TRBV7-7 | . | TGTGCCAGCAGCTTACTAGAGGCCGGGGAGCTGTTTTTT | CASSLLEAGELFF
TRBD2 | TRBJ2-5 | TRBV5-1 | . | TGCGCCAGCAGCTTATTAGCGGGAGAGGAGACCCAGTACTTC | CASSLLAGEETQYF
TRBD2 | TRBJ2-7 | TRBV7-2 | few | TGTGCCAGCAGCTTTACGATAGCGGGAGCAGGCGAGCAGTACTTC | CASSFTIAGAGEQYF